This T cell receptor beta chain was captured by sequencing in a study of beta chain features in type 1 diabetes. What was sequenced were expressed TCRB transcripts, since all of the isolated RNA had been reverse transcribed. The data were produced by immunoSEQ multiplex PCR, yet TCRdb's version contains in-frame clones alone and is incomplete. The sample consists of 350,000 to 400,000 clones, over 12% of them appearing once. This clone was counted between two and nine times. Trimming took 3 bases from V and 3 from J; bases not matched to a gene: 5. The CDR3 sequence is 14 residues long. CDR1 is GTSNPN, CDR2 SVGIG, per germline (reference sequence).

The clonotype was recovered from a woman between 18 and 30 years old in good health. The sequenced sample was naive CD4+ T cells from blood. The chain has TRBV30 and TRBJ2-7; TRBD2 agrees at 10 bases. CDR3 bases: TGTGCCTGGAGGGAAGCGGGAGGGCGCTACGAGCAGTACTTC. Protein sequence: CAWREAGGRYEQYF.